A selection of T cell receptor beta chains follows, all from one sample in a study of T-cell reconstitution after alpha-beta-depleted transplantation in children. TCRdb analysed the PCR reads with MiXCR anew, one entry per CDR3 protein. The sample gives fewer than 1 million distinct CDR3 sequences, around 17% of which show up once; around 5% is in the top ten. The source material was PBMCs, mostly from graft donor cells, sampled 360 days after TCRalphabeta/CD19-depleted stem cell transplant. These receptors came from a male patient younger than 18 who had a stem cell transplant for acute lymphoblastic leukemia, so the T cells may come from the graft donor. The CDR3 runs from the conserved cysteine through the conserved F or W. Fields, in order: V gene, J gene, D gene, clone size, CDR3 DNA, CDR3 protein. A D gene is named only where the DNA matches it firmly. Part of the rows lack a size; the others show once, few, many or a class for expanded clones.

>TRBV5-1|TRBJ2-7|NA|many
TGCGCCAGCAGGGAGGACAGCGGCTACGAGCAGTACTTC
CASREDSGYEQYF
>TRBV15|TRBJ2-1|TRBD2|few
TGTGCCACCAGCAAAAGGACTAGCGGGAGGGGTGAGCAGTTCTTC
CATSKRTSGRGEQFF
>TRBV5-1|TRBJ1-5|TRBD1|few
TGCGCCAGCAGCTTGGCCCCTTCAGACGTCTTGGGATTGACAGGGGAGAGGGATCAGCCCCAGCATTTT
CASSLAPSDVLGLTGERDQPQHF
>TRBV13|TRBJ2-7|NA|few
TGTGCCAGCAGCTTCTACGACGAGCAGTACTTC
CASSFYDEQYF
>TRBV9|TRBJ2-7|TRBD1|many
TGTGCCAGCAGCGTCGGGACAGGGGGGACCTACGAGCAGTACTTC
CASSVGTGGTYEQYF
>TRBV5-1|TRBJ2-7|NA|few
TGCGCCAGCAGCGTTGCAGGGTTTGCCTACGAGCAGTACTTC
CASSVAGFAYEQYF
>TRBV5-8|TRBJ1-1|NA|NA
TGTGCCAGCAGCCGGAGTTGGGGGAACACTGAAGCTTTCTTT
CASSRSWGNTEAFF
>TRBV7-2|TRBJ2-4|NA|NA
TGTGCCAGCAGCCCCCCTCCAAACATTCAGTACTTC
CASSPPPNIQYF
>TRBV18|TRBJ2-1|TRBD2|NA
TGTGCCAGCTCACCCCTAGGAGCGGGAGGAAACAATGAGCAGTTCTTC
CASSPLGAGGNNEQFF
>TRBV2|TRBJ2-7|NA|few
TGTGCCAGCAGTGCTTTTTCACAGCCGCCCTACGAGCAGTACTTC
CASSAFSQPPYEQYF
>TRBV5-1|TRBJ2-1|TRBD2|NA
TGCGCCAGCAGCGGAGCTAGCGGGAGCCCCAACAATGAGCAGTTCTTC
CASSGASGSPNNEQFF
>TRBV20-1|TRBJ2-1|TRBD2|few
TGCAGTGCTAGAGTGGGCGGGAGCTGGCACAATGAGCAGTTCTTC
CSARVGGSWHNEQFF
>TRBV5-1|TRBJ2-1|NA|few
TGCGCCAGCACCAAGGGCCCTGCAGGGAACGGTTACTACAATGAGCAGTTCTTC
CASTKGPAGNGYYNEQFF
>TRBV20-1|TRBJ2-7|NA|NA
TGCAGTCTCGAACGACAGGGACTCGAGCAGTACTTC
CSLERQGLEQYF
>TRBV28|TRBJ2-3|TRBD2|few
TGTGCCGGGTCACTAGCGGGAGGGCCCCGCACAGATACGCAGTATTTT
CAGSLAGGPRTDTQYF
>TRBV14|TRBJ2-5|TRBD1|NA
TGTGCCAGCAGCCAAGAGGACAGGGAAGAGACCCAGTACTTC
CASSQEDREETQYF
>TRBV4-2|TRBJ2-1|NA|many
TGTGCCAGCAGCCAAGGGGGGGGCGGGAGCTCCTACAATGAGCAGTTCTTC
CASSQGGGGSSYNEQFF
>TRBV20-1|TRBJ2-7|TRBD2|NA
TGCAGTGCTAGAGATGAGGGACTAGCGGGAGAGAACTACGAGCAGTACTTC
CSARDEGLAGENYEQYF
>TRBV7-3|TRBJ2-7|TRBD2|NA
TGTGCCAGCAGCCGCACTAGCGGGGGTCCCTACGAGCAGTACTTC
CASSRTSGGPYEQYF
>TRBV9|TRBJ2-3|TRBD2|few
TGTGCCAGCAGCGTATTCGCCGTAGCGGGGCCCGGGGCAGATACGCAGTATTTT
CASSVFAVAGPGADTQYF
>TRBV13|TRBJ2-7|NA|NA
TGTGCCAGCAGCTTAGGCCCCCCGGGAGCGCTCGGGTACGAGCAGTACTTC
CASSLGPPGALGYEQYF
>TRBV5-1|TRBJ2-7|NA|NA
TGCGCCAGCAGCCCCGATTTGGGAAAAGTGGCCTACGAGCAGTACTTC
CASSPDLGKVAYEQYF
>TRBV5-1|TRBJ2-7|TRBD2|few
TGCGCCAGCAGTTCACTAGCGAACTCCTACGAGCAGTACTTC
CASSSLANSYEQYF
>TRBV19|TRBJ2-7|NA|NA
TGTGCCAGTAGTATGCGCCGGTGGGAGGCAATCTACGAGCAGTACTTC
CASSMRRWEAIYEQYF
>TRBV4-1|TRBJ2-7|NA|NA
TGCGCCAGCAGCCAAGATCTTGGCATCTCCTTCAACTACGAGCAGTACTTC
CASSQDLGISFNYEQYF
>TRBV12-3/TRBV12-4|TRBJ1-4|TRBD1|few
TGTGCCAGCAGGCTGACAGGGGTCAATGAAAAACTGTTTTTT
CASRLTGVNEKLFF
>TRBV20-1|TRBJ2-7|TRBD2|few
TGCAGTGCTAGAGATAAAGGGGGGCTAGCGGGAGTGTTCTCCTACGAGCAGTACTTC
CSARDKGGLAGVFSYEQYF
>TRBV28|TRBJ1-5|NA|NA
TGTGCCAGCAGTCCGCGGCAGGGGTATCAGCCCCAGCATTTT
CASSPRQGYQPQHF
>TRBV12-3/TRBV12-4|TRBJ2-5|TRBD2|NA
TGTGCCAGCAGTTCCTTTAGCGGGAGGGCTGAGGAGACCCAGTACTTC
CASSSFSGRAEETQYF
>TRBV5-1|TRBJ1-5|NA|few
TGCGCCAGCAGCTTCTCTGGGGCCCAAAATCAGCCCCAGCATTTT
CASSFSGAQNQPQHF